The T cell receptor (beta chain) under discussion was sequenced for a study of beta chain features in type 1 diabetes. Looking at the study overall: There were approximately 100 million sorted cells examined across all samples. Study findings and constraints: Type 1 diabetes patients had moderately but significantly shorter TCRB CDR3s in all four CD4+ subsets. More deletions and fewer insertions at VDJ junctions were seen in type 1 diabetes patients.

On this clone: Its antigen is unidentified.

Sorting of CD4+ naive, central memory, regulatory and stem cell-like memory cells was performed via CD45RO/CCR7/CD25/CD127/CD95/CD27. Expressed TCRB transcripts were sequenced because the isolated RNA had all been reverse transcribed beforehand. Measured with immunoSEQ multiplex PCR; TCRdb has only the in-frame clones, and not every one. The sample carries 20,000 to 25,000 clones, 68% recorded once. The sequence was collected from a woman aged 40 to 49 with type 1 diabetes. The sample comprised stem cell memory CD4+ T cells from blood.

The CDR3 DNA is TGTGCCAGCAGCCAAGTACACAGGGGCTCCTACGAGCAGTACTTC. Translating it yields CASSQVHRGSYEQYF. The V gene is TRBV14, the J gene TRBJ2-7; 7 positions agree with TRBD1. CDR1 is SGHDN, CDR2 FVKESK, per germline. The CDR3 is made up of 15 amino acids. V shed 1 base, J shed 0 bases, and the junction held 3 bases outside the gene matches.